The present entry profiles one T cell receptor beta chain with its context. This clonotype was observed a handful of times. What this receptor recognizes is not known. No much larger clonotype is one base removed from it; base qualities were not supplied. The source of the sample is a study of identical twins (dated by TCRdb to the mid-2010s). For the wider study: The study deep-sequenced TCR alpha and beta repertoires from monozygotic twins, unrelated adults of various ages and cord blood to test whether fetal clonotypes persist. Replicate twin experiments were performed at different times using different library preparation protocols to rule out contamination. The study at large found these results: Compared with coincidental sharing between unrelated individuals, out-of-frame TCR alpha sequences shared between twins had an excess of sequences with low generation probability. The excess sharing between twins in beta out-of-frame sequences was weaker because fewer shared sequences reduced the signal-to-noise ratio. Because the same donors could not be followed over many years, the conclusions relied on cross-sectional statistical analysis. Invariant T cells such as MAIT and iNKT could partly confound zero-insertion analyses, though diverse VJ usage argued against this for most clonotypes. Abundant cord blood beta clonotypes carried fewer insertions; young adult naive repertoires showed a weaker similar trend, while memory repertoires showed none. In monozygotic twins, recombination models systematically underestimated out-of-frame TCR alpha sharing, but the models matched the sharing seen between unrelated individuals.

All donors were healthy Caucasians. Three pairs of female monozygotic twins, all aged about 18 to 30 years, made up the twin cohort. RNA for TCR libraries was isolated from peripheral blood mononuclear cells. The library was generated by 5' RACE. Instrument on record: Illumina HiSeq 2000. A universal primer binding site was added through template switching, and the final cDNA carried a unique molecular identifier so that TCR cDNA molecules could be counted accurately. Specific primers in the conserved constant-segment region were used to synthesize first-strand cDNA for the TCR alpha and beta chains. Each cDNA library was double barcoded, with a SMART-Mk sample barcode plus Illumina barcodes, to control for contamination. TruSeq adapter sequences and Illumina sample barcodes were added in two successive PCR steps. TCR alpha and beta cDNA libraries were sequenced on the Illumina HiSeq platform with custom primers. On the study's bioinformatics: MiGEC processed the raw reads to extract unique molecular identifiers, while MiXCR was used to determine the CDR3 positions. For each individual, recombination models were inferred using an EM algorithm with the repgenHMM and IGoR tools. The analysis of shared clonotypes was done with the tcR package in R, with sharing normalized by the product of cloneset sizes. To study raw recombination free of thymic and clonal selection effects, out-of-frame nonproductive sequences were analyzed. The public reads were run again by TCRdb, first through fastp at Q25 and then through MiXCR, and only productive beta chains were kept. Each entry is one CDR3 protein sequence, shown with its most common DNA and genes. TCRdb's processing, not the authors', yielded these V and J calls. The table for this sample lists hundreds of thousands of distinct CDR3 sequences; approximately 18% of them were counted only once. The top ten clones comprise about an eighth of the sample.

These data were also filed under a second study, of T cells expressing NK-cell markers. From that second study: Under ten donors provided sorted CD3+CD56+NKG2C+, CD3+CD56+NKG2C- and CD3+CD56-NKG2C+ T-cell subsets, whose TCR beta-chain repertoires were profiled. Of the eight sequenced donors, seven were found to be HCMV-seropositive and one was found to be HCMV-seronegative. To restrict sorting to alphabetaTCR-expressing T cells, an anti-gammadeltaTCR antibody was added in several experiments. For over five donors, the dominant CD3+CD56+NKG2C+ clonotypes were among the top 10 CD8+ clonotypes and accounted for about 1.0-8% of CD8+ T cells. Those dominant clonotypes were again the most abundant among CD3+CD56-NKG2C+ cells in a few donors, at about 28.3-60.1%. It remained unclear whether the expanded NKG2C-expressing T cell clones were specific for HCMV antigens. All eight donors whose samples were sequenced were randomly selected healthy volunteers, three of them men and five women. To determine HCMV serostatus, a commercial ELISA kit was used to detect HCMV-specific IgG in serum. For five or six donors, unsorted PBMC were also used to sequence bulk peripheral blood T-cell repertoires. MIGEC was used to demultiplex reads and group the reads by UMI, and MiTCR was used to assemble and quantify clonotypes. To remove erroneous sequences, TCR cDNA sequences were retained only when supported by two or more reads. Downstream repertoire analysis used the tcR package, and clonotypes were matched across fractions by CDR3 nucleotide sequence plus V segment. Antigen specificity was annotated against VDJdb with VDJmatch, allowing one amino acid substitution in CDR3.

This clonotype was obtained from a woman in her late teens or twenties in good health. Sequenced: PBMCs.

The CDR3 reads as follows: CASSLADSYYGYTF. The nucleotides are TGTGCCAGCAGCTTAGCGGACAGCTACTATGGCTACACCTTC. The chain is encoded by TRBV11-2 joined to TRBJ1-2, with TRBD1 as a weak D call on 6 bases. Trimming removed 1 base from V and 3 bases from J, leaving 9 bases between the germline ends. Including the terminal cysteine and phenylalanine, the CDR3 comprises 14 residues. CDR3 DNA only is kept here, 42 bases in frame from base 1. CDR1 SGHAT and CDR2 FQNNGV were looked up in the germline V gene.